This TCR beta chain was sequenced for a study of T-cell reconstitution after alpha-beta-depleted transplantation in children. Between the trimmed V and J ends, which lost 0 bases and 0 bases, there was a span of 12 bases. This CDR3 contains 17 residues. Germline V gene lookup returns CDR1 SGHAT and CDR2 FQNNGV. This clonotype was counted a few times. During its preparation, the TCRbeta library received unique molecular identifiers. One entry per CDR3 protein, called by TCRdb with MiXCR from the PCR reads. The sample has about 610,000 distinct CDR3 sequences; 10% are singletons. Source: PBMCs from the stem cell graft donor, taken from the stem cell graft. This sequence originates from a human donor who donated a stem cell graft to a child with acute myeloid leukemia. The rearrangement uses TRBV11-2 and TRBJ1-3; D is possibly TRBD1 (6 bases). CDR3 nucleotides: TGTGCCAGCAGCTTAGAAGGGGGGAGTCTCTCTGGAAACACCATATATTTT. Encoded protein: CASSLEGGSLSGNTIYF.